This is a list of T cell receptor beta chains from one sample in a study of blood T cell repertoires in COVID-19. Here immunoSEQ multiplex PCR was the method, and the copy in TCRdb shows in-frame clones only, minus some. The sample lists some 180,000 clones; roughly 83% were seen once. Material: peripheral blood. The receptors stem from a woman in her 40s with COVID-19, enrolled during active disease. Each CDR3 is given with its conserved first and last residue. The order of the fields is J gene, V gene, D gene, clone size, CDR3 DNA, CDR3 protein. A D gene is named only where the DNA matches it firmly. Clone size is shown for a subset of rows, as once, few, many or a class of expanded clone.

j_call: TRBJ2-7
v_call: TRBV10-1
d_call: TRBD1
clone_size: .
cdr3_nt: TGCGCCAGCAGTCAGGGACAGGCAATCCACGAGCAGTACTTC
cdr3_aa: CASSQGQAIHEQYF

j_call: TRBJ1-2
v_call: TRBV25-1
d_call: .
clone_size: .
cdr3_nt: TGTGCCAGCAGTGAATACCTCGGGGATGGCTACACCTTC
cdr3_aa: CASSEYLGDGYTF

j_call: TRBJ1-5
v_call: TRBV12-3/TRBV12-4
d_call: TRBD1
clone_size: .
cdr3_nt: TGTGCCAGCAGTCAACAGGGGAATCAGCCCCAGCATTTT
cdr3_aa: CASSQQGNQPQHF

j_call: TRBJ2-7
v_call: TRBV7-2
d_call: .
clone_size: .
cdr3_nt: TGTGCCAGCAGCGCTCGGACAGTCGGCTACGAGCAGTACTTC
cdr3_aa: CASSARTVGYEQYF

j_call: TRBJ2-3
v_call: TRBV30
d_call: TRBD2
clone_size: .
cdr3_nt: TGTGCCTGGAGCGGGCTCTTAACTAGCGGTAGCACAGATACGCAGTATTTT
cdr3_aa: CAWSGLLTSGSTDTQYF

j_call: TRBJ2-7
v_call: TRBV19
d_call: TRBD1
clone_size: few
cdr3_nt: TGTGCCACTCGTTCCGGGACAGGGATAGCCGAGCAGTACTTC
cdr3_aa: CATRSGTGIAEQYF

j_call: TRBJ2-5
v_call: TRBV6-5
d_call: TRBD2
clone_size: .
cdr3_nt: TGTGCCAGCAGTTATACCGGCGGGACTAATCAAGAGACCCAGTACTTC
cdr3_aa: CASSYTGGTNQETQYF

j_call: TRBJ1-4
v_call: TRBV6-1
d_call: .
clone_size: .
cdr3_nt: TGTGCCAGCAGTGAATTGTCAGGGCCAAATGAAAAACTGTTTTTT
cdr3_aa: CASSELSGPNEKLFF

j_call: TRBJ2-7
v_call: TRBV20-1
d_call: .
clone_size: .
cdr3_nt: TGCAGTGCTAGGCGGGGCTACGAGCAGTACTTC
cdr3_aa: CSARRGYEQYF

j_call: TRBJ1-2
v_call: TRBV6-5
d_call: .
clone_size: .
cdr3_nt: TGTGCCAGCAGTTACAGGGAGGTTCCTAACTATGGCTACACCTTC
cdr3_aa: CASSYREVPNYGYTF

j_call: TRBJ2-7
v_call: TRBV10-3
d_call: .
clone_size: .
cdr3_nt: TGTGCCATCAGTGAGGGACACATCAGGGGCGAGCAGTACTTC
cdr3_aa: CAISEGHIRGEQYF

j_call: TRBJ2-7
v_call: TRBV7-2
d_call: .
clone_size: .
cdr3_nt: TGTGCCAGCAGCTTGTTTCAGGCGGGGGAGCAGTACTTC
cdr3_aa: CASSLFQAGEQYF

j_call: TRBJ2-7
v_call: TRBV7-2
d_call: .
clone_size: few
cdr3_nt: TGTGCCAGCAGCCCGCAGACAGGAGGTAGGAGGAACGAGCAGTACTTC
cdr3_aa: CASSPQTGGRRNEQYF

j_call: TRBJ2-3
v_call: TRBV5-8
d_call: TRBD2
clone_size: .
cdr3_nt: TGTGCCAGCAGCTTGGGACTAGCGTTCGGCACAGATACGCAGTATTTT
cdr3_aa: CASSLGLAFGTDTQYF

j_call: TRBJ2-7
v_call: TRBV28
d_call: TRBD1
clone_size: few
cdr3_nt: TGTGCCAGCTGGGCCGGGACAGGGTCTCACGAGCAGTACTTC
cdr3_aa: CASWAGTGSHEQYF

j_call: TRBJ1-2
v_call: TRBV29-1
d_call: .
clone_size: .
cdr3_nt: TGCAGCGTTGGGGAGGGCTACACCTTC
cdr3_aa: CSVGEGYTF

j_call: TRBJ1-5
v_call: TRBV2
d_call: .
clone_size: .
cdr3_nt: TGTGCCAGCAGTAGGGGGTGGGGGCGCGATCAGCCCCAGCATTTT
cdr3_aa: CASSRGWGRDQPQHF

j_call: TRBJ2-2
v_call: TRBV19
d_call: .
clone_size: .
cdr3_nt: TGTGCCAGTAGTATGAGGGGGGAGCTGTTTTTT
cdr3_aa: CASSMRGELFF

j_call: TRBJ2-3
v_call: TRBV18
d_call: TRBD2
clone_size: .
cdr3_nt: TGTGCCAGCTCACGAGGGACTAGCGGGCTTAGCACAGATACGCAGTATTTT
cdr3_aa: CASSRGTSGLSTDTQYF

j_call: TRBJ1-1
v_call: TRBV5-6
d_call: .
clone_size: .
cdr3_nt: TGTGCCAGCAGCCCCTCCTGGGGCAGGTCGTCTGAAGCTTTCTTT
cdr3_aa: CASSPSWGRSSEAFF

j_call: TRBJ1-1
v_call: TRBV7-9
d_call: .
clone_size: .
cdr3_nt: TGTGCCAGCAGCTTGTCTGGAGGCCGAACTGAAGCTTTCTTT
cdr3_aa: CASSLSGGRTEAFF

j_call: TRBJ1-1
v_call: TRBV5-1
d_call: .
clone_size: .
cdr3_nt: TGCGCCAGCAAAGACCAGGGGAACACTGAAGCTTTCTTT
cdr3_aa: CASKDQGNTEAFF

j_call: TRBJ1-6
v_call: TRBV30
d_call: .
clone_size: once
cdr3_nt: TGTGCCTGGCTAGGCACCCTAAATTCACCCCTCCACTTT
cdr3_aa: CAWLGTLNSPLHF

j_call: TRBJ2-1
v_call: TRBV6-5
d_call: TRBD2
clone_size: .
cdr3_nt: TGTGCCAGCAGCTTAGCGGGGGGGCCTCGAAATGAGCAGTTCTTC
cdr3_aa: CASSLAGGPRNEQFF

j_call: TRBJ2-7
v_call: TRBV19
d_call: TRBD1
clone_size: .
cdr3_nt: TGTGCCAGTAGTATACGCCGGGACAGTTCGGCCTACGAGCAGTACTTC
cdr3_aa: CASSIRRDSSAYEQYF

j_call: TRBJ1-2
v_call: TRBV2
d_call: TRBD1
clone_size: .
cdr3_nt: TGTGCCAGCAGTGGGACAGGCGGCTATGGCTACACCTTC
cdr3_aa: CASSGTGGYGYTF

j_call: TRBJ1-2
v_call: TRBV5-1
d_call: TRBD1
clone_size: .
cdr3_nt: TGCGCCAGCAGCTTCGCAGGGGGCGAGGCCTATGGCTACACCTTC
cdr3_aa: CASSFAGGEAYGYTF

j_call: TRBJ2-2
v_call: TRBV27
d_call: TRBD2
clone_size: .
cdr3_nt: TGTGCCAGCACAAAGGGAGGGTTGTATGGGGAGCTGTTTTTT
cdr3_aa: CASTKGGLYGELFF

j_call: TRBJ2-5
v_call: TRBV7-2
d_call: .
clone_size: .
cdr3_nt: TGTGCCAGCAGCCGTCCCGGGACTGATAAAGAGACCCAGTACTTC
cdr3_aa: CASSRPGTDKETQYF

j_call: TRBJ2-2
v_call: TRBV25-1
d_call: .
clone_size: .
cdr3_nt: TGTGCCAGCAGTCCGTACCTGGCCACCGGGGAGCTGTTTTTT
cdr3_aa: CASSPYLATGELFF

j_call: TRBJ2-1
v_call: TRBV11-3
d_call: TRBD2
clone_size: .
cdr3_nt: TGTGCCAGCAGCTTAGAAGGCGGGAGAGAGTATGAGCAGTTCTTC
cdr3_aa: CASSLEGGREYEQFF

j_call: TRBJ1-6
v_call: TRBV9
d_call: .
clone_size: .
cdr3_nt: TGTGCCAGCAGCTCAACCCGGCAGGGGAATTCACCCCTCCACTTT
cdr3_aa: CASSSTRQGNSPLHF

j_call: TRBJ2-1
v_call: TRBV19
d_call: .
clone_size: once
cdr3_nt: TGTGCCAGTAGTATTAACACCGACAATGAGCAGTTCTTC
cdr3_aa: CASSINTDNEQFF

j_call: TRBJ1-2
v_call: TRBV9
d_call: .
clone_size: .
cdr3_nt: TGTGCCAGCAGCCCCCGCCGGTTC
cdr3_aa: CASSPRRF

j_call: TRBJ1-4
v_call: TRBV19
d_call: TRBD1
clone_size: .
cdr3_nt: TGTGCCAGTAGCACACAGGGGAAGACAACTAATGAAAAACTGTTTTTT
cdr3_aa: CASSTQGKTTNEKLFF

j_call: TRBJ1-5
v_call: TRBV11-2
d_call: .
clone_size: .
cdr3_nt: TGTGCCAGCAGCTTAGATGGTAGGGGATGGGAGCCCCAGCATTTT
cdr3_aa: CASSLDGRGWEPQHF

j_call: TRBJ2-1
v_call: TRBV7-2
d_call: TRBD2
clone_size: once
cdr3_nt: TGTGCCAGCAGTCTAAGCGGGGTAGAGCAGTTCTTC
cdr3_aa: CASSLSGVEQFF

j_call: TRBJ2-6
v_call: TRBV27
d_call: TRBD1
clone_size: .
cdr3_nt: TGTGCCAGCAGGGGGACAGGCGGAGCCCGAGCCGGGGCCAACGTCCTGACTTTC
cdr3_aa: CASRGTGGARAGANVLTF

j_call: TRBJ2-3
v_call: TRBV4-1
d_call: .
clone_size: few
cdr3_nt: TGCGCCAGCAGCCTGACAGGACCGAGCACAGATACGCAGTATTTT
cdr3_aa: CASSLTGPSTDTQYF

j_call: TRBJ1-1
v_call: TRBV6-5
d_call: TRBD1
clone_size: .
cdr3_nt: TGTGCCAGCAAGGTGGGGACAGGTATGAACACTGAAGCTTTCTTT
cdr3_aa: CASKVGTGMNTEAFF

j_call: TRBJ1-6
v_call: TRBV18
d_call: .
clone_size: .
cdr3_nt: TGTGCCAGCTCACCACCAGGGGGTGATTCACCCCTCCACTTT
cdr3_aa: CASSPPGGDSPLHF

j_call: TRBJ1-4
v_call: TRBV3-1/TRBV3-2
d_call: .
clone_size: .
cdr3_nt: TGTGCCAGCAGCCAAGATACAGGTGAAAAACTGTTTTTT
cdr3_aa: CASSQDTGEKLFF

j_call: TRBJ2-3
v_call: TRBV10-1
d_call: .
clone_size: .
cdr3_nt: TGCGCCAGCAGCGGAGAGGGACTTACCACAGATACGCAGTATTTT
cdr3_aa: CASSGEGLTTDTQYF

j_call: TRBJ2-4
v_call: TRBV9
d_call: TRBD2
clone_size: .
cdr3_nt: TGTGCCAGCAGCGTAGGGAGCGGGAGGTGGGCCGACATTCAGTACTTC
cdr3_aa: CASSVGSGRWADIQYF

j_call: TRBJ2-5
v_call: TRBV19
d_call: TRBD2
clone_size: .
cdr3_nt: TGTGCCAGTAGTATCGGGCTAGCGGGAGAGACCCAGTACTTC
cdr3_aa: CASSIGLAGETQYF

j_call: TRBJ2-1
v_call: TRBV7-2
d_call: .
clone_size: .
cdr3_nt: TGTGCCAGCAGCTTAAGGCAGGGCCCCTACAATGAGCAGTTCTTC
cdr3_aa: CASSLRQGPYNEQFF

j_call: TRBJ2-2
v_call: TRBV5-5
d_call: .
clone_size: .
cdr3_nt: TGTGCCAGCAGCTTGGCCGTGTTCACCGGGGAGCTGTTTTTT
cdr3_aa: CASSLAVFTGELFF

j_call: TRBJ2-1
v_call: TRBV3-1/TRBV3-2
d_call: .
clone_size: .
cdr3_nt: TGTGCCAGCAGCAGGGGCGCCGAAGCTTACAATGAGCAGTTCTTC
cdr3_aa: CASSRGAEAYNEQFF

j_call: TRBJ2-5
v_call: TRBV19
d_call: .
clone_size: .
cdr3_nt: TGTGCCAGTAGCCAAGCCCAAGAGACCCAGTACTTC
cdr3_aa: CASSQAQETQYF

j_call: TRBJ2-7
v_call: TRBV29-1
d_call: TRBD1
clone_size: .
cdr3_nt: TGCAGCGTTCGGGACAGGGTAGGTGAGCAGTACTTC
cdr3_aa: CSVRDRVGEQYF

j_call: TRBJ1-3
v_call: TRBV21-1
d_call: .
clone_size: .
cdr3_nt: TGTGCCAGCAGCAAAAGAGGATCTGGAAACACCATATATTTT
cdr3_aa: CASSKRGSGNTIYF

j_call: TRBJ2-7
v_call: TRBV7-2
d_call: .
clone_size: .
cdr3_nt: TGTGCCAGCAGCTTAGACAGGAAGGCCCGAGATTTCAAGCACTTC
cdr3_aa: CASSLDRKARDFKHF

j_call: TRBJ2-5
v_call: TRBV5-1
d_call: TRBD2
clone_size: few
cdr3_nt: TGCGCCAGCAGGTTAGGAATGCGGGAGGGCCGATGGAGAGAGACCCAGTACTTC
cdr3_aa: CASRLGMREGRWRETQYF